This is a list of T cell receptor beta chains from one sample in a study of CD8 T cells in Susac syndrome. One entry per CDR3 protein, called by TCRdb with MiXCR from the immunoSEQ multiplex PCR reads. This table holds about 400,000 distinct CDR3 sequences, around 85% found once. The specimen was CD8+ T cells from PBMCs. The receptors stem from a human donor with multiple sclerosis. Both conserved end residues are part of each CDR3. The D gene is left open where the match is weak.

CDR3: CSVAGNGYTF
DNA: TGCAGCGTTGCAGGGAACGGCTACACCTTC
V: TRBV29-1
J: TRBJ1-2
D: .

CDR3: CASSLEFREEVDTQYF
DNA: TGTGCCAGCAGCTTAGAGTTCCGGGAGGAGGTTGATACGCAGTATTTT
V: TRBV11-2
J: TRBJ2-3
D: TRBD2

CDR3: CASSLRQRLTEQPQHF
DNA: TGTGCCAGCAGTTTAAGACAGAGGCTAACCGAACAGCCCCAGCATTTT
V: TRBV28
J: TRBJ1-5
D: .

CDR3: CASSSLQGNEQYF
DNA: TGTGCCAGTAGTTCTCTACAGGGAAACGAGCAGTACTTC
V: TRBV19
J: TRBJ2-7
D: .

CDR3: CASRPRGDNPYNEQFF
DNA: TGCGCCAGCAGACCAAGGGGGGACAACCCCTACAATGAGCAGTTCTTC
V: TRBV5-1
J: TRBJ2-1
D: .

CDR3: CASSRIDIYNEQFF
DNA: TGCGCCAGCAGCCGCATCGACATCTACAATGAGCAGTTCTTC
V: TRBV5-1
J: TRBJ2-1
D: .

CDR3: CASSQAMQSSTNEKLFF
DNA: TGCGCCAGCAGCCAAGCTATGCAGAGTTCAACTAATGAAAAACTGTTTTTT
V: TRBV4-1
J: TRBJ1-4
D: .

CDR3: CASSLDPGYNEQFF
DNA: TGTGCCAGCAGCTTAGATCCAGGGTACAATGAGCAGTTCTTC
V: TRBV11-2
J: TRBJ2-1
D: .

CDR3: CASRQISGLAGVETQYF
DNA: TGTGCCAGCAGACAAATTTCGGGACTAGCGGGCGTAGAGACCCAGTACTTC
V: TRBV7-8
J: TRBJ2-5
D: TRBD2

CDR3: CASTRPDSYYEQYF
DNA: TGTGCCAGCACCAGGCCGGACAGCTATTACGAGCAGTACTTC
V: TRBV28
J: TRBJ2-7
D: .